The clone carrying this T cell receptor (beta chain) was found many times. V shed 6 bases, J shed 5 bases, and the junction held 9 bases outside the gene matches. The CDR3 spans 13 residues. Germline CDR1 and CDR2: DFQATT and SNEGSKA (reference sequence). The entry originates in a study of read filtering for tumor transcriptome and immune sequencing. Molecular barcoded adaptors covering alpha/delta and beta/gamma chains were used on about 390 ng RNA. Each CDR3 protein is one row after TCRdb ran MiXCR on the reads. The sample carries 50,000 to 65,000 distinct CDR3 sequences, around an eighth recorded once.

Sequencing was carried out using a population of CD138-negative cells sorted from bone marrow. The sequence was collected from a donor at least 40 years old with multiple myeloma. The chain carries TRBV20-1 and TRBJ2-7; 8 bases are a match to TRBD1. Written as DNA, the CDR3 is TGCAGTGCGCCAGGGACAGGTGGGAACGAGCAGTACTTC. It encodes CSAPGTGGNEQYF.